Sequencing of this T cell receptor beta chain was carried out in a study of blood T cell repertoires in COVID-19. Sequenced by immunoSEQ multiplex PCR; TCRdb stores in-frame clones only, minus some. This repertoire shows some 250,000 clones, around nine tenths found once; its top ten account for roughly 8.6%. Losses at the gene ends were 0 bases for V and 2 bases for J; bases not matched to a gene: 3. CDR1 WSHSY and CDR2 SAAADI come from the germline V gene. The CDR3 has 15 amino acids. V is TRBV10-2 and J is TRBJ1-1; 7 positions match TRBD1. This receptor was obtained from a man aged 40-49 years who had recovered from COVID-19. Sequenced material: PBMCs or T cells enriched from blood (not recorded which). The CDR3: CASSESGTANTEAFF. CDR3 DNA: TGCGCCAGCAGTGAGTCGGGGACAGCAAACACTGAAGCTTTCTTT.